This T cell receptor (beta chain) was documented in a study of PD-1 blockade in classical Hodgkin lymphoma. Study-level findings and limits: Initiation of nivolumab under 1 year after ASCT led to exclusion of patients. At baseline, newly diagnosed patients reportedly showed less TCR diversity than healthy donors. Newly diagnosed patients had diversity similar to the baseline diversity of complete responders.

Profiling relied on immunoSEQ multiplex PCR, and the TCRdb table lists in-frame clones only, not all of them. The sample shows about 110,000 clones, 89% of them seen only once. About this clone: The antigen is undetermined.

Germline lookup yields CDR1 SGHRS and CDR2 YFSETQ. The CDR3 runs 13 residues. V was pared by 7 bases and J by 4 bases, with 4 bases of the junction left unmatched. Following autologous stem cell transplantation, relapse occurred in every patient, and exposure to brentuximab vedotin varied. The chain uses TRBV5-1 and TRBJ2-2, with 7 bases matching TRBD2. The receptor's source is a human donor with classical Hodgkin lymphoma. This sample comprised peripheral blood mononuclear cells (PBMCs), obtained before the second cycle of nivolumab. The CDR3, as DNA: TGCGCCAGCCAGATAGCGGGCACCGGGGAGCTGTTTTTT. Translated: CASQIAGTGELFF.